One sample yielded the 19 T cell receptor beta chains listed below, sequenced in a study of blood T cell repertoires in COVID-19. The method was immunoSEQ multiplex PCR; TCRdb's version includes in-frame clones alone and lacks a portion of them. The table lists around 81,000 clones, about 90% of them singletons. Sequencing was carried out using peripheral blood. The receptor set was obtained from a woman aged 80 or over with acute or convalescent COVID-19.

This chain uses TRBV5-4 with TRBJ1-1, with a weak D call TRBD1 (5 bases). Per germline, CDR1 SGHNT and CDR2 YYREEE (reference sequence). V gave up 1 base and J gave up 4 bases, with 8 bases separating them. The CDR3 is made up of 13 amino acids. CDR3 in DNA: TGTGCCAGCAGCTTGAGGGGAGGCACTGAAGCTTTCTTT. Its translation: CASSLRGGTEAFF.

The chain combines TRBV27 with TRBJ2-1; 11 positions agree with TRBD2. The CDR3 length is 18 residues. Germline values: CDR1 MNHEY, CDR2 SMNVEV (reference sequence). With 5 bases clipped from V and 6 bases from J, the junction kept 15 bases outside the gene matches. The CDR3 region is CASSPMLLAGEGGNEQFF. Here the CDR3 DNA reads TGTGCCAGCAGTCCCATGCTACTAGCGGGAGAAGGGGGCAATGAGCAGTTCTTC.

The chain uses TRBV29-1 and TRBJ1-2, with TRBD1 matching 10 bases. V lost 4 bases to trimming and J lost 1 base; unmatched junction nucleotides: 6. This CDR3 contains 15 residues. The germline V gene has CDR1 SQVTM and CDR2 ANQGSEA. The CDR3 protein is CSVGGGTGVNYGYTF. The CDR3 bases are TGCAGCGTTGGGGGTGGGACAGGGGTTAACTATGGCTACACCTTC.

This rearrangement joins TRBV19 to TRBJ2-7, with 9 bases aligning to TRBD2. This CDR3 is built from 14 residues. CDR1 and CDR2 from the germline V gene are LNHDA and SQIVND (reference sequence). Unmatched junction bases numbered 7, after V lost 10 bases and J lost 0 bases. For the CDR3, the DNA is TGTGCCACCAGAGCGGGGGGAAGCTCCTACGAGCAGTACTTC. Residues: CATRAGGSSYEQYF.

V is TRBV10-3 and J is TRBJ2-2, with TRBD2 identical over 7 bases. V shed 0 bases, J shed 0 bases, and the junction held 7 bases outside the gene matches. The CDR3 runs 18 residues. Germline loops: CDR1 ENHRY, CDR2 SYGVKD. Here the CDR3 reads CAISESRASGANTGELFF. Written as DNA, the CDR3 is TGTGCCATCAGTGAGTCGAGGGCTAGCGGAGCGAACACCGGGGAGCTGTTTTTT.

This sequence joins TRBV3-1 (or the pseudogene TRBV3-2) and TRBJ2-2; perhaps TRBD1 as D (5 bases). The ends were cut back, 5 bases at V and 6 bases at J, with 13 bases in the middle. CDR3 length: 14 amino acids. CDR1 and CDR2 (germline): LGHDT, YNNKEL (reference sequence). CDR3 bases: TGTGCCAGCAGCAGTAGGGTCAGGGCCGGGGAGCTGTTTTTT. It is translated as CASSSRVRAGELFF.

The rearrangement links TRBV5-4 to TRBJ1-1, with 12 nucleotides matching TRBD1. The CDR3 runs 17 residues. Germline CDR1 SGHNT, CDR2 YYREEE (reference sequence). V was clipped by 1 base and J by 2 bases; unmatched bases: 6. The DNA of the CDR3 is TGTGCCAGCAGCTTGTGGGGACAGGGGGCCATAAACACTGAAGCTTTCTTT. It encodes CASSLWGQGAINTEAFF.

This chain uses TRBV6-5 with TRBJ1-5, with D perhaps matching TRBD1 (5 bases). Germline lookup yields CDR1 MNHEY and CDR2 SVGAGI. This CDR3 comprises 13 residues. Trimming took 7 bases from V and 4 from J, leaving 11 bases between them. CDR3 sequence reads: CASNLSGNQPQHF. CDR3 DNA: TGTGCCAGCAACCTATCAGGGAATCAGCCCCAGCATTTT.

This clone has a handful of counts. This chain's CDR3 is CSAVGSSGNTIYF. The CDR3, as DNA: TGCAGCGCTGTAGGGAGCTCTGGAAACACCATATATTTT. J is TRBJ1-3 and V is TRBV29-1; no clear D. The CDR3 loop spans 13 amino acids. CDR1 and CDR2 (germline): SQVTM, ANQGSEA. Trimming removed 7 bases at V and 0 bases at J, with 10 bases between.

This chain uses TRBV7-2 with TRBJ2-7; 10 bases map to TRBD2. Looked up from germline, CDR1 is SGHTA and CDR2 is FQGNSA. The CDR3 is 14 amino acids. V dropped 5 bases and J dropped 6; count of bases not matched to a gene: 7. CDR3 DNA: TGTGCCAGCAGCAGGTTCCTAGCGGGAGCCGAGCAGTACTTC. Translation: CASSRFLAGAEQYF.

This chain uses TRBV27 with TRBJ1-4; tentative D call: TRBD1 (5 bases). V was pared by 8 bases and J by 7 bases, with 17 bases between. This CDR3 contains 14 residues. Germline CDR1 MNHEY, CDR2 SMNVEV (reference sequence). The CDR3 region is CASGPWGGSEKLFF. CDR3 nucleotides: TGTGCCAGCGGCCCCTGGGGGGGGAGTGAAAAACTGTTTTTT. The variable domain in full, completed from reference TRBV27 and TRBJ1-4, reads EAQVTQNPRYLITVTGKKLTVTCSQNMNHEYMSWYRQDPGLGLRQIYYSMNVEVTDKGDVPEGYKVSRKEKRNFPLILESPSPNQTSLYFCASGPWGGSEKLFFGSGTQLSVL.

The chain combines TRBV4-3 with TRBJ1-4; D might be TRBD1 (6 bases). The CDR3 covers 15 residues. Germline loops: CDR1 LGHNA, CDR2 YSLEER. Between the trimmed V and J ends, which lost 0 bases and 4 bases, there was a span of 9 bases. The CDR3 bases are TGCGCCAGCAGCCAAGATGGACAGCGTAATGAAAAACTGTTTTTT. This gives the protein CASSQDGQRNEKLFF.

This clone was seen a single time. The rearrangement uses TRBV6-5 and TRBJ2-1; D is undetermined. In germline, CDR1 is MNHEY, CDR2 SVGAGI. This CDR3 is 14 amino acids long. With 0 bases removed from V and 4 bases from J, the gap between germline ends came to 7 bases. DNA of the CDR3: TGTGCCAGCAGTTACTCGGGCAGTTACAATGAGCAGTTCTTC. Its protein is CASSYSGSYNEQFF.

This clone was counted a few times. V is TRBV7-6 and J is TRBJ2-2, with TRBD1 as a possible D gene (5 bases). The length of the CDR3 is 14 residues. Germline CDR1 and CDR2: SGHVS and FNYEAQ. Between the trimmed V and J ends, which lost 2 bases and 1 base, there was a span of 5 bases. The CDR3 nucleotides read TGTGCCAGCAGCTTACAGGGGAACACCGGGGAGCTGTTTTTT. This translates into CASSLQGNTGELFF.

This clone was recorded only once. This chain links TRBV6-4 with TRBJ2-3, with TRBD2 matching over 9 bases. The CDR3 is 16 residues long. V was clipped by 4 bases and J by 5 bases; unmatched bases: 10. Germline V gene data show CDR1 as MRHNA and CDR2 as SNTAGT. The CDR3 bases are TGTGCCAGCAGTGTCTCGGGCGGGGGGGCCGTAGATACGCAGTATTTT. It specifies CASSVSGGGAVDTQYF.

V gene TRBV5-1 combines with J gene TRBJ1-2, with 10 bases aligning to TRBD1. The CDR3 is made up of 15 amino acids. V was clipped by 4 bases and J by 3 bases; unmatched bases: 6. Germline CDR1 is SGHRS and CDR2 is YFSETQ. CDR3 sequence (DNA): TGCGCCAGCAGCCCCGACAGGGGGCTTGACTATGGCTACACCTTC. Translating gives CASSPDRGLDYGYTF.

The V call is TRBV6-2 or TRBV6-3, the J call TRBJ1-4; no clear D. The CDR3 loop spans 11 amino acids. Germline lookup yields CDR1 MNHEY and CDR2 SVGEGT. V gave up 4 bases and J gave up 8 bases, with 5 bases separating them. In DNA form, the CDR3 reads TGTGCCAGCAGTTTAGAGGAAAAACTGTTTTTT. It encodes CASSLEEKLFF.

V gene TRBV9 combines with J gene TRBJ2-7; unclear D gene. V gave up 4 bases and J gave up 3 bases, with 11 bases separating them. The CDR3 extends over 13 amino acids. The V gene's germline CDR1 is SGDLS and CDR2 YYNGEE. For the CDR3, the DNA is TGTGCCAGCAGCCCCAGTCCCCACTACGAGCAGTACTTC. It translates to CASSPSPHYEQYF.

The chain has TRBV5-1 and TRBJ2-2, with 11 bases identical to TRBD1. This CDR3 is built from 16 residues. The trim removed 4 bases at V and 4 bases at J, leaving 6 bases unmatched. Germline-derived CDR1 and CDR2 are SGHRS and YFSETQ. Here the CDR3 DNA reads TGCGCCAGCAGCGCGGGACAGGGGGTATCCACCGGGGAGCTGTTTTTT. This translates into CASSAGQGVSTGELFF.